This TCR beta chain comes out of a study of T cell changes during pregnancy in multiple sclerosis. This CDR3 contains 15 residues. CDR1 is MGHDK, CDR2 SYGVNS, per germline. Trimming shortened V by 1 base and J by 5 bases, and 14 bases separated the two germline ends. Profiled with immunoSEQ multiplex PCR; TCRdb holds only in-frame clones, not every one. The sample lists some 52,000 clones, around 92% seen once, with roughly 0.81% in the top ten. This clone has a handful of counts. The V call is TRBV25-1, the J call TRBJ1-2, with D perhaps matching TRBD1 (6 bases). The source was CD4+ T cells from peripheral blood mononuclear cells, collected in the third trimester of pregnancy. The clonotype comes from a female donor with multiple sclerosis, enrolled in a pregnancy study. CDR3: CASSESTQGYYGYTF. In nucleotides, the CDR3 is TGTGCCAGCAGTGAATCGACTCAGGGGTATTATGGCTACACCTTC.